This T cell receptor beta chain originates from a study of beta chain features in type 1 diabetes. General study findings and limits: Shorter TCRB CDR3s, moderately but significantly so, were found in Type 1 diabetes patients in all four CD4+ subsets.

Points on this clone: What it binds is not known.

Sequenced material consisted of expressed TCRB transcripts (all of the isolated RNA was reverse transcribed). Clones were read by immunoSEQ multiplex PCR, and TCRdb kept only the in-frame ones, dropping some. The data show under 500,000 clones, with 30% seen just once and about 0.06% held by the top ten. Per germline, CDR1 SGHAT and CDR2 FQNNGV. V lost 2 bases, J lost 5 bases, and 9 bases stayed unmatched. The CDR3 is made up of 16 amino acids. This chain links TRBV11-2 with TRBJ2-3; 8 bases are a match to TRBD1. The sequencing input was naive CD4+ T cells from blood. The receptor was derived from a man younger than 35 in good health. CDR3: CASSLLRTGSGDTQYF. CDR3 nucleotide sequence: TGTGCCAGCAGCTTACTCAGGACAGGGTCAGGAGATACGCAGTATTTT. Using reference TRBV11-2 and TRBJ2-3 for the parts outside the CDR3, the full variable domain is EAGVAQSPRYKIIEKRQSVAFWCNPISGHATLYWYQQILGQGPKLLIQFQNNGVVDDSQLPKDRFSAERLKGVDSTLKIQPAKLEDSAVYLCASSLLRTGSGDTQYFGPGTRLTVL.